These 23 T cell receptor beta chains share one sample of origin, sequenced in a study of T cells after yellow fever vaccination. TCRdb re-analysed the 5' RACE reads in MiXCR, keeping a single row per CDR3 protein. The sample includes 250,000 to 300,000 distinct CDR3 sequences, roughly 5.6% of them seen just once. The specimen comprised CD4+ T cells sorted from PBMCs, sampled on the day of the yellow fever booster vaccination. These receptors all come from a man in his late teens or twenties who received the YFV17D yellow fever vaccine.

This clonotype showed up many times. The V gene is TRBV18, the J gene TRBJ2-1, with D possibly being TRBD1 (6 bases). Germline CDR1 and CDR2: KGHSH and LQKENI. The germline V and J ends were trimmed by 3 bases and 10 bases, with 10 bases remaining between them. This CDR3 region has 12 residues. DNA for the CDR3: TGTGCCAGCTCACCGAGGGACACCGAGCAGTTCTTC. Translating gives CASSPRDTEQFF.

This clonotype was observed a few times. This rearrangement joins TRBV18 to TRBJ2-5; no reliable D call. The V and J ends lost 5 bases and 1 base respectively, with 8 bases between them. CDR1 KGHSH and CDR2 LQKENI come from the germline V gene. This CDR3 spans 13 amino acids. The CDR3 DNA is TGTGCCAGCTCAGCGCTATCCCAAGAGACCCAGTACTTC. It codes for CASSALSQETQYF.

This clonotype occurred once. This chain joins TRBV2 and TRBJ1-2; 8 nucleotides agree with TRBD1. The length of the CDR3 is 13 residues. Germline V CDR1 and CDR2: SNHLY, FYNNEI. V shed 7 bases and J 4 bases; nucleotides not matched to a gene: 5. This CDR3 reads CASIHDRGYGYTF. The CDR3 DNA follows: TGTGCCAGCATTCACGACAGGGGCTATGGCTACACCTTC.

This clonotype was found many times. V gene TRBV7-9 combines with J gene TRBJ2-3, with D perhaps matching TRBD2 (6 bases). Germline V gene lookup returns CDR1 SEHNR and CDR2 FQNEAQ (reference sequence). The CDR3 contains 14 residues. Between the trimmed V and J ends, which lost 3 bases and 1 base, there was a span of 8 bases. The CDR3 coding sequence is TGTGCCAGCAGCTTTGGAGGGGGCACAGATACGCAGTATTTT. This encodes CASSFGGGTDTQYF.

In its sample, this clonotype was seen a few times. J is TRBJ1-1 and V is TRBV20-1; D is unresolved. This CDR3 has 12 residues. Per germline, CDR1 DFQATT and CDR2 SNEGSKA (reference sequence). The V gene lost 5 bases and the J gene lost 1 base, with 8 bases spanning the gap. This CDR3 is CSAFLPNTEAFF. CDR3 bases: TGCAGTGCTTTCTTGCCGAACACTGAAGCTTTCTTT.

The chain's CDR3 is CATGVASDEGPSYEQYV. The CDR3 bases are TGTGCCACCGGAGTTGCGTCGGACGAGGGACCCTCCTACGAGCAGTACGTC. The chain joins TRBV24-1 to TRBJ2-7; tentatively, D is TRBD1 or TRBD2 (5 bases each). The CDR3 covers 17 residues. Germline CDR1 KGHDR, CDR2 SFDVKD. Trimming pared 9 bases from V and 0 bases from J, leaving 23 bases between.

The table lists this clonotype with a few counts. In nucleotides, the CDR3 is TGTGCCTGGAGTAGTTACAGTTCAGAGACCCAGTACTTC. Translating gives CAWSSYSSETQYF. The chain recombines TRBV30 with TRBJ2-5; unclear D gene. Germline V gene data show CDR1 as GTSNPN and CDR2 as SVGIG (reference sequence). V lost 2 bases and J 4 bases, leaving 11 bases between the germline ends. This CDR3 contains 13 residues.

This clonotype was detected only a few times. This rearrangement joins TRBV5-1 to TRBJ1-4; tentative D call: TRBD1 (5 bases). The ends were cut back, 4 bases at V and 1 base at J, with 17 bases in the middle. The V gene's germline CDR1 is SGHRS and CDR2 YFSETQ. CDR3 length equals 17 residues. CDR3 in DNA: TGCGCCAGCAGCCCCGACAGCGGGAGGCTAACTAATGAAAAACTGTTTTTT. As protein: CASSPDSGRLTNEKLFF.

The table lists this clonotype with a few counts. This chain links TRBV6-5 with TRBJ2-7; the D is unclear. V was cut by 0 bases and J by 0 bases, with 9 bases left in between. The CDR3 spans 15 residues. Germline V lookup: CDR1 MNHEY, CDR2 SVGAGI. CDR3: CASSYSLQTSYEQYV. CDR3 in DNA: TGTGCCAGCAGTTACTCGCTGCAGACCTCCTACGAGCAGTACGTC.

The V gene is TRBV5-1, the J gene TRBJ2-7, with D possibly TRBD2 on 5 matching bases. The V gene's germline CDR1 is SGHRS and CDR2 YFSETQ. Trimming shortened V by 0 bases and J by 2 bases, and 15 bases separated the two germline ends. The CDR3 runs 16 residues. Here the CDR3 DNA reads TGCGCCAGCAGCTTGGGGACGGCCGCCGGGGCCTACGAGCAGTACGTC. Its protein product is CASSLGTAAGAYEQYV.

This clonotype occurred a few times. This chain joins TRBV20-1 and TRBJ2-2; unclear D gene. The V end was cut by 2 bases, the J end by 0 bases, with 7 bases between. Germline CDR1 and CDR2: DFQATT and SNEGSKA (reference sequence). The CDR3 is 14 amino acids. DNA for the CDR3: TGCAGTGCTAGACCAGTCTCGAACACCGGGGAGCTGTTTTTT. Protein product: CSARPVSNTGELFF.

This chain connects TRBV7-2 to TRBJ1-2; 12 bases match TRBD1. Unmatched junction bases numbered 11, after V lost 0 bases and J lost 6 bases. Germline V gene data show CDR1 as SGHTA and CDR2 as FQGNSA. CDR3 length: 18 residues. CDR3 residues: CASSLAVGQGAREHGYTF. As DNA, the CDR3 is TGTGCCAGCAGCTTAGCAGTGGGACAGGGGGCACGAGAGCATGGCTACACCTTC.

This clonotype occurred a few times. The chain joins TRBV5-5 to TRBJ2-4; D is possibly TRBD1 or TRBD2 (7 bases each). The CDR3 sequence is 14 residues long. CDR1 SGHKS and CDR2 YYEKEE come from the germline V gene (reference sequence). Deletions cut 3 bases from V and 13 bases from J, with 20 bases between. CDR3 protein: CASSSTLGTAGQYF. CDR3 in DNA: TGTGCCAGCAGCTCAACGCTGGGGACAGCGGGGCAGTACTTC.

This clonotype was observed a few times. The chain joins TRBV6-2 or TRBV6-3 to TRBJ2-1; D unresolved. Germline lookup yields CDR1 MNHEY and CDR2 SVGEGT. The CDR3 is made up of 13 amino acids. Trimming left V 7 bases short and J 4 bases short, with 11 bases between. For the CDR3, the DNA is TGTGCCAGCACCCATCCGAAATACAATGAGCAGTTCTTC. It encodes CASTHPKYNEQFF.

The chain carries TRBV18 and TRBJ2-2, with TRBD2 matching 8 bases. Trimming at V came to 3 bases and at J to 0 bases, leaving 6 bases not matched to a gene. CDR3 length equals 17 residues. CDR1 KGHSH and CDR2 LQKENI come from the germline V gene. Here the CDR3 reads CASSPNRLATNTGELFF. The CDR3 nucleotides read TGTGCCAGCTCACCCAATCGACTAGCGACGAACACCGGGGAGCTGTTTTTT.

This clonotype appeared a few times. The chain recombines TRBV5-6 with TRBJ2-3, with 9 nucleotides matching TRBD1. CDR1 is SGHDT, CDR2 YYEEEE, per germline. Trimming at V came to 7 bases and at J to 4 bases, leaving 10 bases not matched to a gene. The CDR3 contains 15 residues. In DNA, the CDR3 is TGTGCCAGCCGAGTAACAGGGGACAGGGCAGATACGCAGTATTTT. Amino acids: CASRVTGDRADTQYF.

This clonotype was seen more than once but under ten times. The genes are TRBV7-9 and TRBJ2-5; maybe TRBD1 (5 bases). Between the trimmed V and J ends, which lost 1 base and 3 bases, there was a span of 9 bases. The length of the CDR3 is 14 residues. Germline-derived CDR1 and CDR2 are SEHNR and FQNEAQ (reference sequence). The DNA for the CDR3 is TGTGCCAGCAGCTTAGTAGGGGCCGAAGAGACCCAGTACTTC. It specifies CASSLVGAEETQYF.

The chain carries TRBV5-1 and TRBJ2-3; a weak D match, TRBD1 (6 bases). The germline V and J ends were trimmed by 3 bases and 1 base, with 15 bases remaining between them. The CDR3 is 16 amino acids. Looked up from germline, CDR1 is SGHRS and CDR2 is YFSETQ. The CDR3 here is CASSSFTGPGTDTQYF. The CDR3 bases are TGCGCCAGCAGCTCCTTTACAGGGCCTGGCACAGATACGCAGTATTTT.

This clonotype was detected many times. The chain is built from TRBV7-2 and TRBJ2-5; no firm D call. Germline V gene data show CDR1 as SGHTA and CDR2 as FQGNSA. The CDR3 length is 15 residues. The V end lost 2 bases, the J end lost 2 bases, and 12 bases lay between the germline ends. The CDR3 sequence is CASSLNWAVQETQYF. As DNA, the CDR3 is TGTGCCAGCAGCTTAAATTGGGCCGTTCAAGAGACCCAGTACTTC.

This clonotype was counted between two and nine times. The chain recombines TRBV30 with TRBJ2-7; 7 bases line up with TRBD1. With V trimmed by 2 bases and J by 3 bases, 1 base remained unmatched. Germline V CDR1 and CDR2: GTSNPN, SVGIG (reference sequence). The CDR3 length is 12 residues. The CDR3 DNA sequence: TGTGCCTGGAGTCGACAGGGCTACGAGCAGTACTTC. Translated, it gives CAWSRQGYEQYF. The complete variable domain, with remaining parts taken from reference TRBV30 and TRBJ2-7, reads SQTIHQWPATLVQPVGSPLSLECTVEGTSNPNLYWYRQAAGRGLQLLFYSVGIGQISSEVPQNLSASRPQDRQFILSSKKLLLSDSGFYLCAWSRQGYEQYFGPGTRLTVT.

This chain joins TRBV25-1 and TRBJ2-3; D tentatively fits TRBD1 or TRBD2 (6 bases each). Trimming removed 4 bases from V and 0 bases from J, with 26 bases in between. Germline V gene lookup returns CDR1 MGHDK and CDR2 SYGVNS. This CDR3 region has 20 residues. The CDR3 loop is CASSGPRTGANLISTDTQYF. CDR3 coding DNA: TGTGCCAGCAGTGGACCCCGTACGGGGGCCAATTTAATTAGCACAGATACGCAGTATTTT.

This clonotype was observed at least ten times. The chain uses TRBV6-6 and TRBJ1-3; 8 nucleotides agree with TRBD1. The junction had 3 bases not matched to a gene; V was cut back by 6 bases and J by 2 bases. Germline V gene sequence: CDR1 MNHNY, CDR2 SVGAGI (reference sequence). CDR3 length equals 14 residues. For the CDR3, the DNA is TGTGCCAGCAGCCTACAGGGGGCTGGAAACACCATATATTTT. Encoded protein: CASSLQGAGNTIYF.

This clonotype was observed many times. V gene TRBV25-1 combines with J gene TRBJ1-2; 8 nucleotides align to TRBD1. The trim removed 0 bases at V and 8 bases at J, leaving 2 bases unmatched. CDR1 and CDR2 (germline): MGHDK, SYGVNS. The length of the CDR3 is 13 residues. The CDR3, as DNA: TGTGCCAGCAGTGAATACAGGGGGCACGGCTACACCTTC. It encodes CASSEYRGHGYTF.